This TCR beta chain was identified in a study of identical twins. Notes on the study in general: Cord blood beta clonotypes that were abundant carried fewer insertions, and memory repertoires showed no such trend.

TCRdb recomputed calls from the 5' RACE reads with MiXCR, one row per CDR3 protein. The data show around 250,000 distinct CDR3 sequences, roughly 12% seen once. Trimming removed 1 base from V and 6 bases from J, with 10 bases in between. From germline, CDR1 is LGHNA and CDR2 YSLEER. The CDR3 is 14 residues long. Every sampled donor was Caucasian and healthy. The table lists this clonotype with many counts. Its antigen is as yet unknown. These same records also appear under a second study, on yellow fever vaccine responses in identical twins. That investigation notes: Convergence reportedly seemed to mark part of the twins' vaccine T cell response, with personalization marking the rest.

The chain has TRBV4-3 and TRBJ2-1; D unresolved. The sequence was obtained from a woman under 30 in good health. Sequenced input: memory (CD45RO+) T cells sorted from blood. The CDR3 reads CASSQGPQSNEQFF. The CDR3 nucleotides read TGCGCCAGCAGCCAAGGTCCGCAAAGCAATGAGCAGTTCTTC.